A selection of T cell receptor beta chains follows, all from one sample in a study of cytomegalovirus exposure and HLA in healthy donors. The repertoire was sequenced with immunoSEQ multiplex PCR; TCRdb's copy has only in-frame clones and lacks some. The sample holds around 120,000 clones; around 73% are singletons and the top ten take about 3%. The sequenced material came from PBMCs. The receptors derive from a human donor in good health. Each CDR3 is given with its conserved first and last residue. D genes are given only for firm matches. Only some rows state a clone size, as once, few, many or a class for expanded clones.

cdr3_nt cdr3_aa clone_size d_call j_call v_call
TGCAGCGTTGCGGGCACCGGGACTACCTACGAGCAGTACTTC CSVAGTGTTYEQYF . TRBD2 TRBJ2-7 TRBV29-1
TGTGCCAGTAGCCCCTCGGACAGCCGGGGTGAAAAACTGTTTTTT CASSPSDSRGEKLFF . . TRBJ1-4 TRBV19
TGTGCCAGCAGCTTAGGGTGGACAGCGGGGGAGACCCAGTACTTC CASSLGWTAGETQYF . . TRBJ2-5 TRBV7-2
TGTGCCAGTAGTACTCAGGCCGGGACAATCTACGAGCAGTACTTC CASSTQAGTIYEQYF few . TRBJ2-7 TRBV19
TGCGCCAGCAGCCAAGATACCAGCGGGAGCGACGAGCAGTACTTC CASSQDTSGSDEQYF few TRBD2 TRBJ2-7 TRBV4-3
TGCGCCAGCAGCCAACTAAGGACAGGGGGCTACGAAGGAGCTTTCTTT CASSQLRTGGYEGAFF . TRBD1 TRBJ1-1 TRBV4-3
TGTGCCAGCACCCTTGGACTAGGGCCCACAGATACGCAGTATTTT CASTLGLGPTDTQYF . TRBD2 TRBJ2-3 TRBV11-2
TGTGCCAGCAGCTTATCTCCGGGTCCCAATGAGCAGTTCTTC CASSLSPGPNEQFF . . TRBJ2-1 TRBV7-3
TGCGCCAGCAGCCAAGGGTACAGGGGGCGTTCAAACTATGGCTACACCTTC CASSQGYRGRSNYGYTF few TRBD1 TRBJ1-2 TRBV4-1
TGTGCCAGCAGCCCCGGGGGTACGAACACCGGGGAGCTGTTTTTT CASSPGGTNTGELFF . . TRBJ2-2 TRBV11-3
TGTGCCAGCAGTCCTATGGCGGGGGATCGGGAGACCCAGTACTTC CASSPMAGDRETQYF . TRBD2 TRBJ2-5 TRBV28
TGTGCCAGCAGCGTAGGTTTGGGCAGGGAGGGAGAGCAGTACTTC CASSVGLGREGEQYF . TRBD2 TRBJ2-7 TRBV9
TGTGCCAGCAGATCCCAGGGCTCGTTCCAGCCCCAGCATTTT CASRSQGSFQPQHF . . TRBJ1-5 TRBV6-5
TGCGCCAGCAGCTTTGGGAGAAACACTGAAGCTTTCTTT CASSFGRNTEAFF . . TRBJ1-1 TRBV5-1
TGCGCCAGCAGCTTGATGGCGGATTCCTACAATGAGCAGTTCTTC CASSLMADSYNEQFF . . TRBJ2-1 TRBV5-1
TGCGCCAGCAGCTTGGCCGGTGCGGGTCAGCCCCAGCATTTT CASSLAGAGQPQHF few . TRBJ1-5 TRBV5-1
TGTGCCACCAGGGGCAACTATGGCTACACCTTC CATRGNYGYTF . . TRBJ1-2 TRBV6-4
TGTGCCAGCAGTTTATTAAAGGGGGCGAACACTGAAGCTTTCTTT CASSLLKGANTEAFF . TRBD1 TRBJ1-1 TRBV28
TGTGCCAGCAGCCGTACAGATTCGCCCACAGATACGCAGTATTTT CASSRTDSPTDTQYF . . TRBJ2-3 TRBV7-6
TGTGCCAGCAGCTATCTAGGGAGTGTTGGGTACGAGCAGTACTTC CASSYLGSVGYEQYF . . TRBJ2-7 TRBV7-8
TGTGCCTGGAGTGTACTCAGGGAAGAGACCCAGTACTTC CAWSVLREETQYF . . TRBJ2-5 TRBV30
TGTGCCAGCAGTTACCCTCAGGGGCGGGAGCAGTACTTC CASSYPQGREQYF . . TRBJ2-7 TRBV6-6
TGTGCCATCAGCGGGACAGGGGTGACTGAAGCTTTCTTT CAISGTGVTEAFF . TRBD1 TRBJ1-1 TRBV10-3
TGTGCTAGTGCCTCCGGGGGGGCTGTAGATACGCAGTATTTT CASASGGAVDTQYF . TRBD2 TRBJ2-3 TRBV12-5
TGTGCCATCAATGAGGGGACAGGGCCCTACGAGCAGTACTTC CAINEGTGPYEQYF . TRBD1 TRBJ2-7 TRBV10-3
TGTGCCAGCAGCTTGACTAGCGGGAGCTATGAGCAGTTCTTC CASSLTSGSYEQFF few TRBD2 TRBJ2-1 TRBV6-5
TGTGCCAGCAGTGCAGACCTGGAAGCGCCTAGCAATCAGCCCCAGCATTTT CASSADLEAPSNQPQHF few . TRBJ1-5 TRBV28
TGTGCCAGCAGTTTATGGGGGAGACAGGGCTCATCTGGGGCCAACGTCCTGACTTTC CASSLWGRQGSSGANVLTF once TRBD1 TRBJ2-6 TRBV27
TGTGCCAGCAGTTGGACAGGGGGCTGGGACCTCTATGGCTACACCTTC CASSWTGGWDLYGYTF . TRBD1 TRBJ1-2 TRBV6-5
TGTTCCAGCAGCTTAGGCGACAGGGGGCGCGACACTGAAGCTTTCTTT CSSSLGDRGRDTEAFF . TRBD1 TRBJ1-1 TRBV7-9
TGTGCCAGTAGTAGACTGACTAGCGGGAGGGCCAGCGGGGAGCTGTTTTTT CASSRLTSGRASGELFF . TRBD2 TRBJ2-2 TRBV19
TGTGCCAGCTTACTGGGGGGAAACACTGAAGCTTTCTTT CASLLGGNTEAFF . . TRBJ1-1 TRBV18
TGTGCCAGCACCCCGGAAGGAGCGGGAGTAAGGAACAATGAGCAGTTCTTC CASTPEGAGVRNNEQFF . TRBD2 TRBJ2-1 TRBV5-4
TGTGCCAGCACACCCGGGACAGGGTTCAATGAGCAGTTCTTC CASTPGTGFNEQFF . TRBD1 TRBJ2-1 TRBV7-9
TGTGCCAGCAGCGCCGGGCGTGCGGGTCCCTACGAGCAGTACTTC CASSAGRAGPYEQYF few . TRBJ2-7 TRBV7-9
TGTGCCTGGAGTGGTGAGGAGCGGGGGGCTCCCCGAGAGACCCAGTACTTC CAWSGEERGAPRETQYF . TRBD2 TRBJ2-5 TRBV30
TGTGCCAGCAGTCCCAGTTGGGACAGCTTCTACGAGCAGTACTTC CASSPSWDSFYEQYF few TRBD1 TRBJ2-7 TRBV28
TGTGCCAGCAACAGACAGGGAACATACCAAGAGACCCAGTACTTC CASNRQGTYQETQYF few TRBD1 TRBJ2-5 TRBV2
TGTGCCAGCAGCCCCCGGCAGGTACGGACTGAAGCTTTCTTT CASSPRQVRTEAFF . . TRBJ1-1 TRBV14